This TCR beta chain derives from a study of blood T cell repertoires in COVID-19. Whole-study context: Both acute and convalescent COVID-19 samples were obtained from the United States, Italy and Spain. From T cells, B-cell-depleted T cells, or PBMCs came the material, which was cDNA or gDNA.

Germline CDR1 reads SGHDT; CDR2 reads YYEEEE. Trimming stripped 0 bases from V and 2 bases from J, with 11 bases between. CDR3 length equals 15 residues. This clone was observed a single time. Per the authors' pipeline: Amplification of reference gene primers was used by the study to estimate nucleated cell counts. TCRdb keeps only in-frame clones here, not all; method: immunoSEQ multiplex PCR. The D gene and trimming were derived from the DNA, and the V and J assignments and clone size from that table. Among 90,000 to 150,000 clones, approximately 81% were seen once, and the ten largest hold almost 4%.

This receptor was taken from a woman aged 80 or older with acute or convalescent COVID-19. This sequence joins TRBV5-6 and TRBJ1-1, with D possibly TRBD1 on 5 matching bases. The sequencing sample was made of peripheral blood. CDR3 protein: CASSLVGGVNTEAFF. Here the CDR3 DNA reads TGTGCCAGCAGCTTGGTCGGGGGGGTAAACACTGAAGCTTTCTTT.